This T cell receptor (beta chain) was found in a study of cytomegalovirus exposure and HLA in healthy donors. Use of 60 Vbeta and 13 Jbeta primers characterized the PCR. Sequenced by immunoSEQ multiplex PCR; TCRdb stores in-frame clones only, minus some. The table shows 45,000 to 70,000 clones, with approximately 82% occurring only once. Germline assignment: CDR1 WNHNN and CDR2 SYGVQD (reference sequence). V lost 10 bases and J lost 0, with 18 bases in between. There are 15 residues in the CDR3. The J gene is TRBJ1-1, the V gene TRBV10-1, with D unresolved. This clonotype was obtained from a man aged 50 or older in good health and CMV-seronegative. Sequencing used PBMCs. CDR3 in amino acids: CAMTEVTRMNTEAFF. DNA of the CDR3: TGCGCCATGACGGAGGTTACTAGAATGAACACTGAAGCTTTCTTT.